This T cell receptor beta chain appears in the sequencing data of a study of OX40 agonist ivuxolimab in advanced cancers. TCRdb's table, derived via immunoSEQ multiplex PCR, lists solely in-frame clones and lacks some. The table records 10,000 to 15,000 clones, under 80% of them present only once. From germline, CDR1 is SGDLS and CDR2 YYNGEE. The V end was cut by 4 bases, the J end by 1 base, with 9 bases between. CDR3 length: 14 amino acids. V gene TRBV9 combines with J gene TRBJ1-5; D not resolved. Source: CD4+ or CD8+ T cells sorted from blood, taken in a trial of the OX40 agonist ivuxolimab. This clonotype originated in an adult with an advanced solid tumor such as melanoma, head and neck, liver or kidney cancer. Here the CDR3 DNA reads TGTGCCAGCAGCCATGGAGTAAGCAATCAGCCCCAGCATTTT. Translation: CASSHGVSNQPQHF. The complete variable domain, with remaining parts taken from reference TRBV9 and TRBJ1-5, reads DSGVTQTPKHLITATGQRVTLRCSPRSGDLSVYWYQQSLDQGLQFLIQYYNGEERAKGNILERFSAQQFPDLHSELNLSSLELGDSALYFCASSHGVSNQPQHFGDGTRLSIL.